The 3 T cell receptor beta chains presented below share a single source sample, sequenced in a study of blood T cells in healthy people across ages. Through a sample-barcoded 5' primer and a J-beta primer mix, a second PCR was run for about 6 to 11 cycles. TCRdb re-called the 5' RACE reads through MiXCR, storing one row per CDR3 protein. Among about 640,000 distinct CDR3 sequences, approximately 50% were seen once, and the ten largest hold over 35%. The specimen sequenced was blood. The receptors were gathered from a man aged 55 to 69 in good health.

The V and J genes are TRBV7-9 and TRBJ2-3; 11 bases fit TRBD1. Germline assignment: CDR1 SEHNR and CDR2 FQNEAQ (reference sequence). The CDR3 runs to 15 residues. V lost 6 bases and J lost 7; bases outside the gene matches: 9. This CDR3 reads CASSNGQGAPHTQYF. The CDR3 DNA is TGTGCCAGCAGTAACGGACAGGGGGCTCCACATACGCAGTATTTT.

The table lists this clonotype with a few counts. The chain combines TRBV2 with TRBJ2-5, with 8 bases that match TRBD2. The J segment lost 4 bases and the V segment lost 5 bases, leaving 12 bases of the junction unmatched. Looked up from germline, CDR1 is SNHLY and CDR2 is FYNNEI. The CDR3 has 16 residues. The CDR3 DNA is TGTGCCAGCAGTCGAATAGCGGGGTCACCGGGAGAGACCCAGTACTTC. This sequence encodes CASSRIAGSPGETQYF.

This clonotype has more than one count but fewer than ten. The chain employs TRBV7-2 and TRBJ1-5, with TRBD1 as a possible D gene (6 bases). The CDR3 extends over 14 amino acids. Trimming cost V 5 bases and J 6 bases, with 14 bases left between them. Germline CDR1 is SGHTA and CDR2 is FQGNSA. The CDR3 DNA is TGTGCCAGCAGCCCGCGAACGACAGGTCAGCCCCAGCATTTT. As protein: CASSPRTTGQPQHF.